These T cell receptor beta chains were read from a single sample in a study of T cells in tuberculosis. Measured with immunoSEQ multiplex PCR; TCRdb has only the in-frame clones, and not every one. The sample has about 53,000 clones, nearly 95% seen once. The specimen comprised PBMCs, sampled at tuberculosis diagnosis. These receptors were obtained from an adult with tuberculosis. The CDR3 runs from the conserved cysteine through the conserved F or W. A D gene is named only where the DNA matches it firmly. Not every row has a clone size; where given, it reads once, few, many or a size class.

.	TRBV7-2	.	TRBJ2-1	TGTGCCAGCAGCTCGGCGTTCGGGTCTGAGCAGTTCTTC	CASSSAFGSEQFF
.	TRBV27	.	TRBJ1-4	TGTGCCAGCAGTTTAAAGGGGGCAACTAATGAAAAACTGTTTTTT	CASSLKGATNEKLFF
.	TRBV5-4	.	TRBJ2-7	TGTGCCAGCAGCTTCCAGGGGCCTTACGAGCAGTACTTC	CASSFQGPYEQYF
.	TRBV30	TRBD2	TRBJ2-2	TGTGCCTGGAGTCCTCCCCTGGGACTAGCGGGAGGGATCACCGGGGAGCTGTTTTTT	CAWSPPLGLAGGITGELFF
.	TRBV29-1	.	TRBJ2-2	TGCAGCGTTGATCTCTCCGGGGAGCTGTTTTTT	CSVDLSGELFF
once	TRBV30	.	TRBJ1-2	TGTGCCTGGAGTGTGTATAGAACTAACTATGGCTACACCTTC	CAWSVYRTNYGYTF
.	TRBV28	TRBD1	TRBJ2-7	TGTGCCAGCAGTATCATCTCTTTCGGGACAGACACCTACGAGCAGTACTTC	CASSIISFGTDTYEQYF
.	TRBV15	TRBD1	TRBJ2-5	TGTGCCACCAGCAGAGTACAGGGGCAAGAGACCCAGTACTTC	CATSRVQGQETQYF
.	TRBV7-2	TRBD1	TRBJ2-7	TGTGCCAGCAGCTTAGGGGGACAGCCCTACGAGCAGTACTTC	CASSLGGQPYEQYF
.	TRBV5-6	TRBD1	TRBJ2-7	TGTGCCAGCAGCTTCGACAGGGCTCCGCAGTACTTC	CASSFDRAPQYF
.	TRBV6-4	.	TRBJ2-7	TGTGCCAGCAGTGGTTTAAAAAAACAGCCAGACTACGAGCAGTACTTC	CASSGLKKQPDYEQYF
.	TRBV11-2	TRBD2	TRBJ2-7	TGTGCCAGCAGCTTAGGTGTTAGCGGGAAGTACGAGCAGTACTTC	CASSLGVSGKYEQYF
.	TRBV5-1	TRBD1	TRBJ1-1	TGCGCCAGCAGCCTCCATGAACAGGGGGAAGCTTTCTTT	CASSLHEQGEAFF
.	TRBV6-1	TRBD1	TRBJ2-1	TGTGCCAGCAGCCCCAGGGGGTTTGAGCAGTTCTTC	CASSPRGFEQFF
.	TRBV6-1	.	TRBJ2-2	TGTGCCAGCGGCCTCGATTCACTAGTGACCGGGGAGCTGTTTTTT	CASGLDSLVTGELFF
.	TRBV27	TRBD1	TRBJ1-1	TGTGCCAGCAGTTCACAGGGGGGTGCCACTGAAGCTTTCTTT	CASSSQGGATEAFF
once	TRBV7-9	.	TRBJ1-5	TGTGCCAGCAGCTTAGTGGCCGTTGTCAAATACAATCAGCCCCAGCATTTT	CASSLVAVVKYNQPQHF
.	TRBV7-2	.	TRBJ2-1	TGTGCCTCCTCGGAGGGAAACGATCTCAATGAGCAGTTCTTC	CASSEGNDLNEQFF
few	TRBV29-1	.	TRBJ1-2	TGCAGCGTTTATAACTTTCGCGGCTACACCTTC	CSVYNFRGYTF
.	TRBV19	.	TRBJ1-3	TGTGCCAGTACCCTGAACGACAACTCTGGAAACACCATATATTTT	CASTLNDNSGNTIYF
.	TRBV28	TRBD1	TRBJ1-3	TGTGCCAGCAGTTCAACGTCAGGACAGGGATTTGGAAACACCATATATTTT	CASSSTSGQGFGNTIYF
.	TRBV30	TRBD1	TRBJ1-2	TGTGCCTGGAGGGTGGACAGGGTCTACGGCTACACCTTC	CAWRVDRVYGYTF
.	TRBV25-1	.	TRBJ1-1	TGTGCCAGCAGTGGATTAGAAGTAGCTTTCTTT	CASSGLEVAFF
.	TRBV27	.	TRBJ2-7	TGTGCCAGCAGTTTAGGGCTTACCTACGAGCAGTACTTC	CASSLGLTYEQYF
.	TRBV15	TRBD1	TRBJ1-4	TGTGCCACCAGCAAACCACAGGGGAATGAAAAACTGTTTTTT	CATSKPQGNEKLFF
.	TRBV5-6	TRBD2	TRBJ2-7	TGTGCCAGCAGCTTGGGCGGGAGGGCCTCCTACGAGCAGTACTTC	CASSLGGRASYEQYF
.	TRBV5-6	.	TRBJ1-2	TGTGCCAGCAGCTCCGTGGATCGGGACTATGGCTACACCTTC	CASSSVDRDYGYTF
.	TRBV28	.	TRBJ2-5	TGTGCCAGCAGCCTTCGGGTGGCGGGTCAAGAGACCCAGTACTTC	CASSLRVAGQETQYF
.	TRBV9	TRBD2	TRBJ2-5	TGTGCCATCGGTCGACTAGCCACAGCCCGAGGCAAAGAGACCCAGTACTTC	CAIGRLATARGKETQYF
.	TRBV12-5	TRBD1	TRBJ1-3	TGTGCTAGTGGTAGGACAGGCCAATCCTCTGGAAACACCATATATTTT	CASGRTGQSSGNTIYF
.	TRBV11-2	TRBD1	TRBJ1-5	TGTGCCAGCAGTTGGACAGGGGGGATTCGACAGCCCCAGCATTTT	CASSWTGGIRQPQHF
once	TRBV27	TRBD2	TRBJ2-7	TGTGCCAGCAGTTCTATCTTAGCGGGAGGTTTGGAAGAGCAGTACTTC	CASSSILAGGLEEQYF
.	TRBV7-9	.	TRBJ2-5	TGTGCCAGCAGCTTAAACGGGGGAGTAGGCGATGCAGAGACCCAGTACTTC	CASSLNGGVGDAETQYF
.	TRBV19	.	TRBJ2-1	TGTGCCAGTAGTATAAAGGGAGGTTGGTATGAGCAGTTCTTC	CASSIKGGWYEQFF
once	TRBV11-3	.	TRBJ2-3	TGTGCCAGCAGCTTACTTGGGGGGAGTTCAGATACGCAGTATTTT	CASSLLGGSSDTQYF
.	TRBV6-1	.	TRBJ1-2	TGTGCCAGCAGTGAAGCTGGGCCTAACTATGGCTACACCTTC	CASSEAGPNYGYTF
.	TRBV28	.	TRBJ2-7	TGTGCCAGCAGTTTCGAGAGGACAGTTTATTCCTACGAGCAGTACTTC	CASSFERTVYSYEQYF
.	TRBV5-4	TRBD2	TRBJ2-2	TGTGCCAGCAGCTTGGTACCTAGCGGGGCGAACACCGGGGAGCTGTTTTTT	CASSLVPSGANTGELFF
.	TRBV18	TRBD1	TRBJ1-2	TGTGCCAGCTCACAAAACACCCGGGACAGGGACCAAGAGGGGCCTAAGGGCTACACCTTC	CASSQNTRDRDQEGPKGYTF
.	TRBV4-1	TRBD1	TRBJ1-4	TGCGCCAGCAGCCAAGTGGGACAGTTGACTAATGAAAAACTGTTTTTT	CASSQVGQLTNEKLFF
.	TRBV2	TRBD2	TRBJ2-7	TGTGCCAGCAGTGAGGCGAGCGGGGTATACGAGCAGTACTTC	CASSEASGVYEQYF
.	TRBV7-9	TRBD1	TRBJ1-1	TGTGCCAGCAGCTTAGCGACAGGGCCATTCACTGAAGCTTTCTTT	CASSLATGPFTEAFF
.	TRBV7-9	TRBD1	TRBJ2-2	TGTGCCAGCAGCTTAGCTGACAGGGTCACCGGGGAGCTGTTTTTT	CASSLADRVTGELFF
.	TRBV5-4	.	TRBJ1-4	TGTGCCAGCAGCCCCGTCAGCGGAACTAATGAAAAACTGTTTTTT	CASSPVSGTNEKLFF
.	TRBV4-1	TRBD2	TRBJ2-1	TGCGCCAGCAGCCAAGGGGCGGGAGCCACCTACAATGAGCAGTTCTTC	CASSQGAGATYNEQFF
once	TRBV7-8	TRBD2	TRBJ2-1	TGTGCCAGCAGCAAAGGGACTAGCGGGAGGAAATACAATGAGCAGTTCTTC	CASSKGTSGRKYNEQFF